This T cell receptor beta chain was identified in a study of T cell responses to AZD1222 COVID-19 vaccine. Study background: Second-dose recipients at about 4 or about 12 weeks were treated as one pooled group.

In its sample, this clone was seen once. Its antigen remains unidentified. V was pared by 4 bases and J by 1 base, with 2 bases of the junction left unmatched. The CDR3 sequence is 15 residues long. Germline V gene sequence: CDR1 WSHSY, CDR2 SAAADI. Profiled with immunoSEQ multiplex PCR; TCRdb holds only in-frame clones, not every one. The sample records 120,000 or so clones, under 90% being singletons. Study outcomes and limitations: Donors skewed white British and female; clonal diversity was possibly underestimated. Targeting of unmutated variant regions was reportedly seen in nearly half of spike-specific TCRs. Following two doses of AZD1222, Spike-specific TCR breadth and depth rose.

Sequencing used peripheral blood, obtained on day 0 of AZD1222 vaccination. The source is an adult in good health. V is TRBV10-2 and J is TRBJ2-3, with 10 bases that match TRBD2. This CDR3 is CASSAGTSGTDTQYF. As DNA, the CDR3 is TGCGCCAGCAGTGCCGGGACTAGCGGCACAGATACGCAGTATTTT.